This T cell receptor beta chain was identified during a study of CD8 T cells in Susac syndrome. General study findings and limits: It was acknowledged in the study that its TCR sequencing and HLA analysis involved a relatively small number of individuals.

The study sequenced TCR beta in blood CD8+ and CD4+ T cells. Negative isolation was applied to CD8+ and CD4+ T cells, and FACS enrichment was applied to TEMRA cells. Reverse transcription of roughly 0.45 to 1 ug RNA was performed with random hexamers. It was immunoSEQ multiplex PCR that amplified TCR beta CDR3 across 54 Vbeta and 13 Jbeta. TCRdb recomputed calls from the immunoSEQ multiplex PCR reads with MiXCR, one row per CDR3 protein. Among around 120,000 distinct CDR3 sequences, around 94% were seen once, and the ten largest hold 0.1% to 0.15%. As to this clonotype: Antigen: not known.

Germline V gene sequence: CDR1 MNHEY, CDR2 SVGAGI. This CDR3 has 15 amino acids. Trimming cost V 3 bases and J 4 bases, with 14 bases left between them. Material for sequencing was CD4+ T cells from PBMCs. The chain couples TRBV6-5 to TRBJ2-3; D ambiguous. The TCR was taken from a human donor with multiple sclerosis. DNA of the CDR3: TGTGCCAGCAGTTATAAGGGCGTTGGCCCAGATACGCAGTATTTT. This translates into CASSYKGVGPDTQYF.